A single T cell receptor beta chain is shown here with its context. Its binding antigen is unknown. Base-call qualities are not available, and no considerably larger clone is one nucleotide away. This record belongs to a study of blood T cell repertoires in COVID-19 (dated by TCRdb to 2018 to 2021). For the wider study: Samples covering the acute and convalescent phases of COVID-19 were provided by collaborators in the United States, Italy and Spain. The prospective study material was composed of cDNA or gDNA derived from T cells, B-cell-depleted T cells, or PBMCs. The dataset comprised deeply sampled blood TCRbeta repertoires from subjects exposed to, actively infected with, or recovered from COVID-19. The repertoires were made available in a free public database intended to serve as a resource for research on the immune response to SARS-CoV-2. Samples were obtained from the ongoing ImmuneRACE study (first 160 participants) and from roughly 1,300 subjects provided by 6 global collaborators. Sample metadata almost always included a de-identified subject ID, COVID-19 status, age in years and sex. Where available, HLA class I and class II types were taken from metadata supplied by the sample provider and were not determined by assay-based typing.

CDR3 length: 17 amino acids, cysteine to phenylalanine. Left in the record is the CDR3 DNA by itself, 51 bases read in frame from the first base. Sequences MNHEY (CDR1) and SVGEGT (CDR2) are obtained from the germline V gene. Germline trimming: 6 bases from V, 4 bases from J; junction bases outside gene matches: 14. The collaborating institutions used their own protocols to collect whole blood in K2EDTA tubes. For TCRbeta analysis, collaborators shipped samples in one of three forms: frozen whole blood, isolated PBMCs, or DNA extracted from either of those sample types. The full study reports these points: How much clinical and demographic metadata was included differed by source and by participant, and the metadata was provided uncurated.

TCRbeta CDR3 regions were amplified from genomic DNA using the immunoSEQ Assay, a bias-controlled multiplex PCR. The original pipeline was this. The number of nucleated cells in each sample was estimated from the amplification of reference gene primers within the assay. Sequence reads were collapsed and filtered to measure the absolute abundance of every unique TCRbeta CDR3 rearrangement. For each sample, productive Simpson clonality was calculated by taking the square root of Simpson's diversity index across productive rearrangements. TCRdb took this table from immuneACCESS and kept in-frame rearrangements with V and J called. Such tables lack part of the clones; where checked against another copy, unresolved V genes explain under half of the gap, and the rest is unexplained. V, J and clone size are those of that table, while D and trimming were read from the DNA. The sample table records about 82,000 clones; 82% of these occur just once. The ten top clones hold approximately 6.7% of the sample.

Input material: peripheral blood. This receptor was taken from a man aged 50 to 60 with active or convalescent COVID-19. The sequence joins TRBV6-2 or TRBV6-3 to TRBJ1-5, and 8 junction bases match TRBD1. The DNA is TGTGCCAGCAGCCCAATTAGGACAGGGAGGGATAATCAGCCCCAGCATTTT. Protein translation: CASSPIRTGRDNQPQHF.